The rows below give T cell receptor beta chains drawn from one sample of a study of blood T cell repertoires in COVID-19. Using immunoSEQ multiplex PCR, the repertoire was profiled, and TCRdb retains in-frame clones only, with some absent. This sample has about 140,000 clones, with approximately 84% found just once. Sequenced input: peripheral blood. The source of these receptors is a woman aged 55-70 years with acute or convalescent COVID-19. Both conserved end residues are trimmed from each CDR3.

>TRBV27|TRBJ2-7
ASSLYFRLGLSSYEQY
>TRBV12-2|TRBJ2-3
ASRLVRLGLEAADTQY
>TRBV6-5|TRBJ2-5
ASGRGLGTQY
>TRBV7-8|TRBJ1-5
ASSPNRASNQPQH
>TRBV3-1/TRBV3-2|TRBJ2-5
ASRAVEAQY
>TRBV6-7|TRBJ1-3
ASKLPCVPGNTIY
>TRBV6-5|TRBJ2-1
ASSYLPLSAYNEQF
>TRBV4-1|TRBJ2-3
ASSQFGGRDTQY
>TRBV6-5|TRBJ1-4
ASSYDEGAEKLF
>TRBV7-9|TRBJ2-3
ASSPLDSTDTQY
>TRBV7-2|TRBJ2-1
ASSKLAGGLNEQF
>TRBV7-8|TRBJ1-1
ASSSTGVLVTEAF
>TRBV10-1|TRBJ2-5
ASSEAGQETQY
>TRBV27|TRBJ2-3
ASSAYRGSSTDTQY
>TRBV3-1/TRBV3-2|TRBJ2-1
ASSQPFTRLAENEQF